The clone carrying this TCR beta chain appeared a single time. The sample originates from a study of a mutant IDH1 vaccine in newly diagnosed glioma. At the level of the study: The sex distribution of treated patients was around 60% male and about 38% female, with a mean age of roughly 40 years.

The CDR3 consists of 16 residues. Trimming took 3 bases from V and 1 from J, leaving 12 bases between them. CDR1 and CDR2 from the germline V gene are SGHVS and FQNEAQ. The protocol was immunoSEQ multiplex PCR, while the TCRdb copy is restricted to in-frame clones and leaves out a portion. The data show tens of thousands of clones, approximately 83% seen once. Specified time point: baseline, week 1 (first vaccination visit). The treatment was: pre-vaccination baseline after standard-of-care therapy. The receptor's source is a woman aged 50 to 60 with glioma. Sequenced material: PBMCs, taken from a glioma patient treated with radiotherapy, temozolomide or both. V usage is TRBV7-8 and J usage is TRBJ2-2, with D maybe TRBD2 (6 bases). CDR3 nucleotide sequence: TGTGCCAGCAGCTTTATGACGGGGGTGAACACCGGGGAGCTGTTTTTT. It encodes CASSFMTGVNTGELFF. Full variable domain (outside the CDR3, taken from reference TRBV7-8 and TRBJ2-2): GAGVSQSPRYKVAKRGQDVALRCDPISGHVSLFWYQQALGQGPEFLTYFQNEAQLDKSGLPSDRFFAERPEGSVSTLKIQRTQQEDSAVYLCASSFMTGVNTGELFFGEGSRLTVL.